These 6 T cell receptor beta chains share one sample of origin, sequenced in a study of CD8+ T cells in alopecia areata. RNA extraction was followed by reverse transcription into cDNA, which acted as the sequencing template. The data were produced by immunoSEQ multiplex PCR, yet TCRdb's version contains in-frame clones alone and is incomplete. The sample lists some 170,000 clones; more than 60% were seen once. Sequenced material: CD4+ T cells sorted from blood, taken at week 0. Receptors were obtained from a human donor with alopecia areata.

This rearrangement joins TRBV30 to TRBJ1-5, with D uncertain. CDR1 and CDR2 from the germline V gene are GTSNPN and SVGIG (reference sequence). Deletions cut 0 bases from V and 5 bases from J, with 11 bases between. CDR3 length equals 14 residues. CDR3 DNA: TGTGCCTGGAGTGTCTTTACGTTAGATCAGCCCCAGCATTTT. Translating it yields CAWSVFTLDQPQHF. Full variable domain (missing parts from reference TRBV30 and TRBJ1-5): SQTIHQWPATLVQPVGSPLSLECTVEGTSNPNLYWYRQAAGRGLQLLFYSVGIGQISSEVPQNLSASRPQDRQFILSSKKLLLSDSGFYLCAWSVFTLDQPQHFGDGTRLSIL.

V and J are TRBV30 and TRBJ1-5, with D perhaps TRBD1 (5 bases). V dropped 4 bases and J dropped 4 bases, with 14 bases sitting between them. The germline V gene encodes CDR1 GTSNPN and CDR2 SVGIG (reference sequence). The CDR3 totals 14 residues. CDR3 nucleotides: TGTGCCTGGAAAACTACAGGACTTAATCAGCCCCAGCATTTT. As protein: CAWKTTGLNQPQHF.

The gene calls are TRBV7-2 and TRBJ2-4, with TRBD1 matching 10 bases. V lost 4 bases and J lost 0; bases outside the gene matches: 12. This CDR3 is 19 amino acids long. CDR1 is SGHTA and CDR2 is FQGNSA in the germline V gene. Written as DNA, the CDR3 is TGTGCCAGCAGCTCTAGATCCGGGACAGGGGCTTTAGCCAAAAACATTCAGTACTTC. This encodes CASSSRSGTGALAKNIQYF.

This clone was detected once. The chain joins TRBV9 to TRBJ2-5; maybe TRBD1 (5 bases). CDR3 size: 16 residues. Looked up from germline, CDR1 is SGDLS and CDR2 is YYNGEE. Trimming took 0 bases from V and 2 from J, leaving 14 bases between them. CDR3 amino acids: CASSVGGRVRQETQYF. The CDR3 nucleotides read TGTGCCAGCAGCGTAGGAGGCAGGGTCAGGCAAGAGACCCAGTACTTC.

This clone was found a few times. The CDR3 DNA sequence: TGTGCCTGGAGTGGCCAAAGGGGTGGCAATCAGCCCCAGCATTTT. As protein: CAWSGQRGGNQPQHF. The chain carries TRBV30 and TRBJ1-5; TRBD1 might be the D (5 bases). Germline V gives CDR1 GTSNPN, CDR2 SVGIG (reference sequence). With 1 base removed from V and 2 bases from J, the gap between germline ends came to 12 bases. The CDR3 runs 15 residues.

The gene calls are TRBV19 and TRBJ2-7, with 9 bases that match TRBD1. In germline, CDR1 is LNHDA, CDR2 SQIVND (reference sequence). The ends lost 3 bases at V and 5 bases at J; junction bases unmatched: 5. The CDR3 is 14 residues long. CDR3 sequence reads: CASSMTGQGNEQYF. In nucleotides, the CDR3 is TGTGCCAGTAGTATGACCGGACAGGGGAACGAGCAGTACTTC.